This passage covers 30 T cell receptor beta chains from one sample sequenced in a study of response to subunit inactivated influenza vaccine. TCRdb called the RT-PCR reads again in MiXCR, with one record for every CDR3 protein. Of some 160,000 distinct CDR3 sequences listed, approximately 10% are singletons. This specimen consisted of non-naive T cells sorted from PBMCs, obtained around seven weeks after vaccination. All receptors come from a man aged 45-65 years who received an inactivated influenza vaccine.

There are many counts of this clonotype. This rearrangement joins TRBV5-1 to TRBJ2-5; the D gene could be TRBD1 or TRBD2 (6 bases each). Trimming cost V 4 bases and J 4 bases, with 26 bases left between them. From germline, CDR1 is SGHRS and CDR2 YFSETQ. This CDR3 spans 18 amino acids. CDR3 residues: CASSEPLKRDGGGETQYF. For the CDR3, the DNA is TGCGCCAGCAGCGAACCCCTTAAACGGGACGGAGGGGGAGAGACCCAGTACTTC.

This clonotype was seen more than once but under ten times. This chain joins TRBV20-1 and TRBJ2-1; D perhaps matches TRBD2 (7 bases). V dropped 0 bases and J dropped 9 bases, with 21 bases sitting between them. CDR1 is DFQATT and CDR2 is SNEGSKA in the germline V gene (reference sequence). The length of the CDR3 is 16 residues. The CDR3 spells CSARDRSGLLTGEQFF. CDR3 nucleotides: TGCAGTGCTAGAGATCGTAGCGGGCTACTGACAGGTGAGCAGTTCTTC.

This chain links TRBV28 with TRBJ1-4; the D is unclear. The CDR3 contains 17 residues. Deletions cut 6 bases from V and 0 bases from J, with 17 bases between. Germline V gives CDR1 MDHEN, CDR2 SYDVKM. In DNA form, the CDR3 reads TGTGCCAGCAGCGAATTCGACCGTTCCTCAACTAATGAAAAACTGTTTTTT. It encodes CASSEFDRSSTNEKLFF.

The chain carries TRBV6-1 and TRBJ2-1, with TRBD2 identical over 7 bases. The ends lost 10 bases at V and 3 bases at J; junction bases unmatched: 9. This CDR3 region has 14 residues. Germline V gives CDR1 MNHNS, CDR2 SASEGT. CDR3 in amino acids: CAIGRGSLYNEQFF. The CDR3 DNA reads TGTGCCATCGGGCGCGGGAGTCTCTACAATGAGCAGTTCTTC.

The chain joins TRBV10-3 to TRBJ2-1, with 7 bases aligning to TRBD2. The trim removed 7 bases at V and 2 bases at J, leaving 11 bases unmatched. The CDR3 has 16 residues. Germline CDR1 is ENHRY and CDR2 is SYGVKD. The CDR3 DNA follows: TGTGCCATCAACCCAACGCTAGCGGCGACCTACAATGAGCAGTTCTTC. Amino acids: CAINPTLAATYNEQFF.

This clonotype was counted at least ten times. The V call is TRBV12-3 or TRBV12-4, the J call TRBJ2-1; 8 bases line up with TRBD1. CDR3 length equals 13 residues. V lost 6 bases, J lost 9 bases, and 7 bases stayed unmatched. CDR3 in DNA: TGTGCCAGCAGCGACAGGGGCAGGGGTGAGCAGTTCTTC. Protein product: CASSDRGRGEQFF.

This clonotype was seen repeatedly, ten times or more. The CDR3 DNA follows: TGCGCCAGCAGCCAGGCGCGTCCCGCGCCAACTAATGAAAAACTGTTTTTT. This codes for CASSQARPAPTNEKLFF. The V call is TRBV4-1, the J call TRBJ1-4; D is unclear. Per germline, CDR1 MGHRA and CDR2 YSYEKL. V was trimmed by 3 bases and J by 0 bases, leaving 14 bases between them. The CDR3 runs 17 residues.

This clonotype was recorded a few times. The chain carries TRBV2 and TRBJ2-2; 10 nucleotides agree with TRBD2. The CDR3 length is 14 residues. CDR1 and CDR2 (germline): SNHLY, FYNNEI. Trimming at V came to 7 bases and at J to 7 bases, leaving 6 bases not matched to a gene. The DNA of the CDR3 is TGTGCCAGCACCAGCGGGGGGGCCATCGGGGAGCTGTTTTTT. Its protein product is CASTSGGAIGELFF.

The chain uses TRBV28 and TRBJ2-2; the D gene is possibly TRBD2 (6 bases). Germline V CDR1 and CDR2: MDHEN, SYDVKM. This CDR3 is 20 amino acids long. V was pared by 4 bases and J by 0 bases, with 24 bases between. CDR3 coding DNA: TGTGCCAGCAGTTACCTACTAGCTCCTGGTACAAGATCGAACACCGGGGAGCTGTTTTTT. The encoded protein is CASSYLLAPGTRSNTGELFF.

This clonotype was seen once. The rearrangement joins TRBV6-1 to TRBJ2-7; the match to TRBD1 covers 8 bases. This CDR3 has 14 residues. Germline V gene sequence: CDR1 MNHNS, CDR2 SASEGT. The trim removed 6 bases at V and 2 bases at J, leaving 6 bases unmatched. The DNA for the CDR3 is TGTGCCAGCAGAGGGACAGGAGCCGCCTACGAGCAGTACTTC. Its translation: CASRGTGAAYEQYF.

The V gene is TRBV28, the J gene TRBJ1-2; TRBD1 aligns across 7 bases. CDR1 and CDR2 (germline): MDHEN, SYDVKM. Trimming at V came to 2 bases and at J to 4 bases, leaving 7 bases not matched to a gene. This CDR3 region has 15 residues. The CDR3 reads CASSLGGGSGYGYTF. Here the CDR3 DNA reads TGTGCCAGCAGTTTAGGAGGGGGCAGTGGCTATGGCTACACCTTC.

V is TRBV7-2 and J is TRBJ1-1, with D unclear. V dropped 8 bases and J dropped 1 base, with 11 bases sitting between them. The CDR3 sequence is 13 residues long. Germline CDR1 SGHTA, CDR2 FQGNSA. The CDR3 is CASLRAPNTEAFF. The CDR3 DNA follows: TGTGCCAGCCTTCGGGCCCCGAACACTGAAGCTTTCTTT.

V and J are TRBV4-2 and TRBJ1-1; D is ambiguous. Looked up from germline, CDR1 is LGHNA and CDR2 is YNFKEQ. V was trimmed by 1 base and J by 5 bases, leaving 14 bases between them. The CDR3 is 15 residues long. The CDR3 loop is CASSQADREGTEAFF. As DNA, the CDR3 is TGTGCCAGCAGCCAAGCGGACCGGGAAGGGACTGAAGCTTTCTTT.

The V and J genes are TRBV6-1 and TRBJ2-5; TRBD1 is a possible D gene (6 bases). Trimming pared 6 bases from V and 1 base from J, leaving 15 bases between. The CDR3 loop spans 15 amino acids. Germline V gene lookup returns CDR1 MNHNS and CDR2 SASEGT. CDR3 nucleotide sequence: TGTGCCAGCAGCGCCATGACAGGACCCCAAGAGACCCAGTACTTC. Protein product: CASSAMTGPQETQYF.

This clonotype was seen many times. Here the CDR3 reads CATSDSSGANVLTF. CDR3 DNA: TGTGCCACCAGTGACAGCTCTGGGGCCAACGTCCTGACTTTC. V gene TRBV24-1 combines with J gene TRBJ2-6; no clear D. The CDR3 is 14 amino acids. Trimming removed 4 bases from V and 0 bases from J, with 3 bases in between. Germline assignment: CDR1 KGHDR and CDR2 SFDVKD.

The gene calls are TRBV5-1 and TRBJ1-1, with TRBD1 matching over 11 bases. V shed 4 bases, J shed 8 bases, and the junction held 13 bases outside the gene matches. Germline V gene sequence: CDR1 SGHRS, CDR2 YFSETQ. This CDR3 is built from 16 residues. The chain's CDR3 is CASSPGMGQGGLEAFF. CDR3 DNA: TGCGCCAGCAGCCCGGGCATGGGACAGGGGGGTCTGGAAGCTTTCTTT.

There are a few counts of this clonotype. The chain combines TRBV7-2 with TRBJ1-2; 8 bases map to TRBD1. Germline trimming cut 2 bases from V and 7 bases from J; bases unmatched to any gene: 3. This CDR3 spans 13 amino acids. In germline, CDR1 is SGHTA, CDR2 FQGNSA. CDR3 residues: CASSLLTGAGYTF. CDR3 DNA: TGTGCCAGCAGCTTATTGACAGGGGCTGGCTACACCTTC.

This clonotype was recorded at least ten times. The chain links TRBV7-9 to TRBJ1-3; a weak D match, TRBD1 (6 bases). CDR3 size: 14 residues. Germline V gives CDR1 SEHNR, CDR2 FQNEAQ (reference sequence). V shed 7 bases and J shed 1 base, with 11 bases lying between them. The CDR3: CASTTTGSGNTIYF. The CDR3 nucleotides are TGTGCCAGCACCACTACAGGGTCTGGAAACACCATATATTTT.

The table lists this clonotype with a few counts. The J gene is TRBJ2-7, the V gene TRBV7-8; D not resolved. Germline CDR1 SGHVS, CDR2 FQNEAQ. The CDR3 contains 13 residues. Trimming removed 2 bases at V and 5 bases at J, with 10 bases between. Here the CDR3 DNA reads TGTGCCAGCAGCTTATTTGGGGTCCACGAGCAGTACTTC. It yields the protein CASSLFGVHEQYF.

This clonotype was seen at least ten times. CDR3 sequence (DNA): TGTGCCAGCAGTCCCACCGGGACAGCTTCCTACGAGCAGTACTTC. Protein: CASSPTGTASYEQYF. The chain is built from TRBV2 and TRBJ2-7, with TRBD1 matching over 7 bases. Trimming took 5 bases from V and 1 from J; bases not matched to a gene: 8. Germline CDR1 SNHLY, CDR2 FYNNEI. The CDR3 totals 15 residues.

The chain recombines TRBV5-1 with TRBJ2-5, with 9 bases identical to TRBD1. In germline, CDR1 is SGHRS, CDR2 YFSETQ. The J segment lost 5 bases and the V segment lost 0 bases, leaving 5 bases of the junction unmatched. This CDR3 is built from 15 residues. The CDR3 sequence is CASSLGTGVEETQYF. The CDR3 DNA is TGCGCCAGCAGCTTGGGGACAGGGGTGGAGGAGACCCAGTACTTC.

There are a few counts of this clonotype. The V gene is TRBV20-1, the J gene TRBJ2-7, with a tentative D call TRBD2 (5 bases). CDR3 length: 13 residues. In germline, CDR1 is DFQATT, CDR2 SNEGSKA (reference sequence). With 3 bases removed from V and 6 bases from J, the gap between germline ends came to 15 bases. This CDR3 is CSASSGSQGEQYF. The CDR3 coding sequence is TGCAGTGCTAGTTCGGGGTCCCAAGGCGAGCAGTACTTC.

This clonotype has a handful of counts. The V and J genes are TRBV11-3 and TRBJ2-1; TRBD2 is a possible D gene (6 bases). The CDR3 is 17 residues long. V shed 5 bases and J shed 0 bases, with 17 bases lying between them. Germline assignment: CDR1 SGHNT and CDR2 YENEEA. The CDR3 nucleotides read TGTGCCAGCAGCGGGTGGAGCGCCGGGGGCTCCTACAATGAGCAGTTCTTC. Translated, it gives CASSGWSAGGSYNEQFF.

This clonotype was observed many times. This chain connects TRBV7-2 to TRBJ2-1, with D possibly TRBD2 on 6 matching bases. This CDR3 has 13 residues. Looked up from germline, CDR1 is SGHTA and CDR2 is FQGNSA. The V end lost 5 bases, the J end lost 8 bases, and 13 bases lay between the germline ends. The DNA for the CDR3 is TGTGCCAGCAGCCCCCGCTCGGGGGATGAGCAGTTCTTC. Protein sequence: CASSPRSGDEQFF. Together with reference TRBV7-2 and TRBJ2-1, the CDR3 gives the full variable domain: GAGVSQSPSNKVTEKGKDVELRCDPISGHTALYWYRQSLGQGLEFLIYFQGNSAPDKSGLPSDRFSAERTGGSVSTLTIQRTQQEDSAVYLCASSPRSGDEQFFGPGTRLTVL.

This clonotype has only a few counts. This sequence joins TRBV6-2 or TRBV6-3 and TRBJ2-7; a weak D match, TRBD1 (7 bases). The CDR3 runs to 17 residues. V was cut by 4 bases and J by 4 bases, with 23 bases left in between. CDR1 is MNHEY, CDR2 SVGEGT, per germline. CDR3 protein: CASSFPTNRGLSYEQYF. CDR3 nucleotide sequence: TGTGCCAGCAGTTTCCCCACAAACAGGGGACTTTCGTACGAGCAGTACTTC.

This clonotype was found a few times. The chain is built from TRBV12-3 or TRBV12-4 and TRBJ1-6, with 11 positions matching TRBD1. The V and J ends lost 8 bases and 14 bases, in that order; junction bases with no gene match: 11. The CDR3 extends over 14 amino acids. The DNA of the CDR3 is TGTGCCAGCGGAACGGACAGGGGGCGTAACACCCTCCACTTT. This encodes CASGTDRGRNTLHF.

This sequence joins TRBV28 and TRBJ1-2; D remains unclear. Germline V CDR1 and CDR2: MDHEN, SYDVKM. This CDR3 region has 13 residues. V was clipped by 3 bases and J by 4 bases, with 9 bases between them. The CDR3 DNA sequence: TGTGCCAGCAGTTTCCAAGGGAGCTATGGCTACACCTTC. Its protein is CASSFQGSYGYTF.

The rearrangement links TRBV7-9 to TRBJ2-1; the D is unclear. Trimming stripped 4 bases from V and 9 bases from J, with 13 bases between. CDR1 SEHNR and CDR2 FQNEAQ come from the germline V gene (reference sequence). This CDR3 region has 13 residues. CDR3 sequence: CASSSGSAFEQFF. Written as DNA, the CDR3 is TGTGCCAGCAGCTCAGGAAGCGCGTTTGAGCAGTTCTTC.

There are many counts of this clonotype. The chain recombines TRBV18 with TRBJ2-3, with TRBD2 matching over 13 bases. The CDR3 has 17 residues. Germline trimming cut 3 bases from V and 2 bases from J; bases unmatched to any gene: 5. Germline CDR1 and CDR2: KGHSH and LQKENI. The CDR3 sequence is CASSPGLAGVITDTQYF. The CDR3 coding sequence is TGTGCCAGCTCACCCGGACTAGCGGGAGTCATCACAGATACGCAGTATTTT.

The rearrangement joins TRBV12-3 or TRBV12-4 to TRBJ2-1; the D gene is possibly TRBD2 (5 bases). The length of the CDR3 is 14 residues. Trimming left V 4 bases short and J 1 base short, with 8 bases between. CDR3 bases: TGTGCCAGCAGTTCGGACTGGTCCTACAATGAGCAGTTCTTC. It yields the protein CASSSDWSYNEQFF.